One sample yielded the 17 T cell receptor beta chains listed below, sequenced in a study of blood T cell repertoires in COVID-19 (dated by TCRdb to the early 2020s). The method behind the library was the immunoSEQ multiplex PCR assay. In TCRdb, the immuneACCESS table is reduced to in-frame sequences with V and J assigned. These tables do not hold every clone; where another copy was compared, an unresolved V gene accounts for under half, and the others remain unexplained. The sample data list roughly 120,000 clones, and 70% to 80% of these were observed just once. The ten largest clones capture around 4.1% of the sample. The sequenced material came from peripheral blood. Source of these receptors: a woman of 80 years or more with acute or convalescent COVID-19.

This clone was detected only once. The V and J genes are TRBV5-4 and TRBJ2-2; 8 positions agree with TRBD1. This CDR3 contains 14 residues. V gave up 2 bases and J gave up 6 bases; unmatched junction bases: 3. Germline V CDR1 and CDR2: SGHNT, YYREEE (reference sequence). CDR3 sequence (DNA): TGTGCCAGCAGCTTAGACAGGGGCGCCGGGGAGCTGTTTTTT. Protein: CASSLDRGAGELFF.

The rearrangement links TRBV7-2 to TRBJ2-5; D is possibly TRBD1 (6 bases). The V and J ends lost 4 bases and 5 bases respectively, with 14 bases between them. The CDR3 sequence is 14 residues long. CDR1 is SGHTA and CDR2 is FQGNSA in the germline V gene. The CDR3 is CASSSGTGKETQYF. In DNA, the CDR3 is TGTGCCAGCAGCTCAGGCACAGGGAAGGAGACCCAGTACTTC. Combining the CDR3 with reference TRBV7-2 and TRBJ2-5 gives the whole variable domain GAGVSQSPSNKVTEKGKDVELRCDPISGHTALYWYRQSLGQGLEFLIYFQGNSAPDKSGLPSDRFSAERTGGSVSTLTIQRTQQEDSAVYLCASSSGTGKETQYFGPGTRLLVL.

This chain links TRBV6-1 with TRBJ1-5; D unclear. From germline, CDR1 is MNHNS and CDR2 SASEGT. There are 13 residues in the CDR3. V lost 2 bases and J 6 bases, leaving 8 bases between the germline ends. CDR3 loop: CASSEMGSQPQHF. The CDR3 DNA follows: TGTGCCAGCAGTGAAATGGGGAGTCAGCCCCAGCATTTT.

This clone was found once. CDR3 DNA: TGTGCCAGCAGCCAAGATCTGGGACAGGCGTTCTTTCCCCAGCATTTT. It codes for CASSQDLGQAFFPQHF. The chain recombines TRBV4-2 with TRBJ1-5, with 8 bases that match TRBD1. This CDR3 has 16 residues. V was clipped by 0 bases and J by 10 bases; unmatched bases: 11. Germline CDR1 is LGHNA and CDR2 is YNFKEQ.

This clone was counted once. The rearrangement joins TRBV4-1 to TRBJ2-7; 11 bases line up with TRBD2. This CDR3 has 17 amino acids. Per the germline V gene, CDR1 is MGHRA and CDR2 is YSYEKL. V was clipped by 0 bases and J by 4 bases; unmatched bases: 8. For the CDR3, the DNA is TGCGCCAGCAGCCAAGATGTAACTAGCGGGAGTGCGTACGAGCAGTACTTC. Protein sequence: CASSQDVTSGSAYEQYF.

The rearrangement joins TRBV12-5 to TRBJ1-2, with D perhaps TRBD1 (6 bases). The CDR3 has 14 amino acids. The V end lost 6 bases, the J end lost 5 bases, and 16 bases lay between the germline ends. Germline values: CDR1 LGHNT, CDR2 FRNRAP. The CDR3 DNA sequence: TGTGCTAGTGGGCCCGGGGGGGCACGTTATGGCTACACCTTC. This encodes CASGPGGARYGYTF.

The chain has TRBV5-4 and TRBJ1-1, with D unclear. The length of the CDR3 is 14 residues. Germline values: CDR1 SGHNT, CDR2 YYREEE (reference sequence). V dropped 4 bases and J dropped 4 bases, with 14 bases sitting between them. The CDR3 nucleotides are TGTGCCAGCAGCCCCCAAGCCGCGGCCACTGAAGCTTTCTTT. It is translated as CASSPQAAATEAFF.

This clone has only one observation. V is TRBV29-1 and J is TRBJ1-1; 8 positions agree with TRBD1. Trimming removed 8 bases from V and 6 bases from J; junction bases left unmatched: 11. The CDR3 consists of 13 residues. CDR1 is SQVTM, CDR2 ANQGSEA, per germline. CDR3 nucleotides: TGCAGCACCAGATTGGACAGGGCCGCTGAAGCTTTCTTT. Translating gives CSTRLDRAAEAFF.

The chain has TRBV7-3 and TRBJ2-1, with 9 bases lining up with TRBD2. With V trimmed by 2 bases and J by 8 bases, 4 bases remained unmatched. Germline V gene data show CDR1 as SGHTA and CDR2 as FQGTGA. There are 14 residues in the CDR3. This CDR3 is CASSLAGGQDEQFF. CDR3 sequence (DNA): TGTGCCAGCAGCTTAGCGGGGGGGCAGGATGAGCAGTTCTTC.

Only a few counts were recorded for this clone. V and J are TRBV10-1 and TRBJ2-3, with 8 bases matching TRBD2. CDR3 size: 18 residues. The V and J ends lost 0 bases and 2 bases, in that order; junction bases with no gene match: 10. The germline V gene has CDR1 WNHNN and CDR2 SYGVQD (reference sequence). CDR3 protein: CASSESATSGQNTDTQYF. CDR3 sequence (DNA): TGCGCCAGCAGTGAGTCAGCTACTAGCGGCCAAAACACAGATACGCAGTATTTT.

This chain uses TRBV28 with TRBJ2-1, with D tentatively TRBD2 (5 bases). The germline gives CDR1 MDHEN, CDR2 SYDVKM. V was pared by 5 bases and J by 4 bases, with 9 bases between. CDR3 length equals 13 residues. Here the CDR3 reads CASSQDFYNEQFF. The CDR3 DNA is TGTGCCAGCAGTCAGGACTTTTACAATGAGCAGTTCTTC. The full variable domain, completed using reference TRBV28 and TRBJ2-1, is DVKVTQSSRYLVKRTGEKVFLECVQDMDHENMFWYRQDPGLGLRLIYFSYDVKMKEKGDIPEGYSVSREKKERFSLILESASTNQTSMYLCASSQDFYNEQFFGPGTRLTVL.

The chain joins TRBV21-1 to TRBJ2-4; the table's D call of TRBD1 was not tested on the DNA. TRBV21-1 has pseudogene status. There are 14 residues in the CDR3. CDR3 residues: CASSKSWASNIQYF. The CDR3 nucleotides are TGTGCCAGCAGCAAGTCTTGGGCGAGTAACATTCAGTACTTC.

The V gene is TRBV6-5, the J gene TRBJ2-3; D perhaps matches TRBD2 (7 bases). Germline values: CDR1 MNHEY, CDR2 SVGAGI. The CDR3 covers 14 residues. Trimming stripped 10 bases from V and 7 bases from J, with 21 bases between. In DNA form, the CDR3 reads TGTGCCACCCGGGGGCAACGGGGGGCCCATACGCAGTATTTT. It translates to CATRGQRGAHTQYF.

The rearrangement uses TRBV29-1 and TRBJ1-1; 7 nucleotides align to TRBD1. The CDR3 totals 13 residues. With V trimmed by 6 bases and J by 2 bases, 6 bases remained unmatched. Germline-derived CDR1 and CDR2 are SQVTM and ANQGSEA. The DNA for the CDR3 is TGCAGCGTGTCTACAGGGGCCAACACTGAAGCTTTCTTT. Amino acid sequence: CSVSTGANTEAFF.

The chain carries TRBV19 and TRBJ2-2, with 12 positions matching TRBD2. Germline CDR1 reads LNHDA; CDR2 reads SQIVND (reference sequence). This CDR3 spans 18 amino acids. Trimming cost V 5 bases and J 0 bases; bases outside gene matches: 7. The CDR3 coding sequence is TGTGCCAGTAGTCCCCGACTAGCGGGGGATCCGAACACCGGGGAGCTGTTTTTT. Its translation: CASSPRLAGDPNTGELFF.

V usage is TRBV18 and J usage is TRBJ1-6, with TRBD1 matching 9 bases. The CDR3 consists of 14 residues. The trim removed 3 bases at V and 7 bases at J, leaving 1 base unmatched. The V gene's germline CDR1 is KGHSH and CDR2 LQKENI. The DNA for the CDR3 is TGTGCCAGCTCACCGGGGACAGGGAATTCACCCCTCCACTTT. Translated: CASSPGTGNSPLHF.

This clone was recorded once. This sample includes further DNA sequences coding for the same CDR3. The rearrangement links TRBV6-5 to TRBJ1-1; D not certain. The CDR3 loop spans 12 amino acids. The germline V gene encodes CDR1 MNHEY and CDR2 SVGAGI. V lost 4 bases, J lost 0 bases, and 3 bases lay in between. The CDR3 bases are TGTGCCAGCAGTTCCGTGAACACTGAAGCTTTCTTT. Residues: CASSSVNTEAFF.